The 26 T cell receptor beta chains reported below all come from one sample, sequenced in a study of blood T cell repertoires in COVID-19. TCRdb's copy holds only in-frame clones and misses some; the assay was immunoSEQ multiplex PCR. The table lists 120,000 to 150,000 clones, around 82% of them singletons, with nearly 15% in the top ten. Specimen: peripheral blood. The receptors originated from a human donor with acute or convalescent COVID-19. The donor label of this sample is uncertain.

V gene TRBV9 combines with J gene TRBJ1-2; D possibly corresponds to TRBD1 (6 bases). Trimming took 0 bases from V and 3 from J, leaving 12 bases between them. The CDR3 length is 15 residues. Per germline, CDR1 SGDLS and CDR2 YYNGEE. DNA of the CDR3: TGTGCCAGCAGCGTAGAACAGGGTGGAGACTATGGCTACACCTTC. The encoded protein is CASSVEQGGDYGYTF.

This chain uses TRBV10-1 with TRBJ2-4; the D gene is possibly TRBD2 (5 bases). Germline assignment: CDR1 WNHNN and CDR2 SYGVQD (reference sequence). V was pared by 4 bases and J by 7 bases, with 14 bases between. This CDR3 has 14 amino acids. The CDR3 protein is CASSGSGNGNIQYF. Written as DNA, the CDR3 is TGCGCCAGCAGTGGTTCGGGAAATGGGAACATTCAGTACTTC.

The chain recombines TRBV30 with TRBJ2-3; D remains unclear. The V gene lost 5 bases and the J gene lost 8 bases, with 11 bases spanning the gap. CDR3 size: 11 residues. CDR1 and CDR2 from the germline V gene are GTSNPN and SVGIG (reference sequence). The CDR3 DNA follows: TGTGCCTGGTTCCTATCGGGTACGCAGTATTTT. This gives the protein CAWFLSGTQYF.

This clone was observed a few times. CDR3 residues: CATPGRTGELFF. The CDR3 region has the DNA TGTGCCACGCCAGGGCGGACCGGGGAGCTGTTTTTT. The chain is built from TRBV19 and TRBJ2-2, with a tentative D call TRBD1 (5 bases). The V gene's germline CDR1 is LNHDA and CDR2 SQIVND (reference sequence). The CDR3 loop spans 12 amino acids. V lost 10 bases to trimming and J lost 5 bases, with 11 bases between them.

The chain joins TRBV6-5 to TRBJ2-7, with a tentative D call TRBD1 (5 bases). In germline, CDR1 is MNHEY, CDR2 SVGAGI. V lost 5 bases to trimming and J lost 2 bases, with 7 bases between them. The CDR3 runs 12 residues. CDR3 nucleotides: TGTGCCAGCAGTCCCAGGGCCTACGAGCAGTACTTC. Translation gives CASSPRAYEQYF.

The chain has TRBV5-1 and TRBJ2-1, with D possibly being TRBD1 (6 bases). The germline V and J ends were trimmed by 1 base and 10 bases, with 21 bases remaining between them. There are 16 residues in the CDR3. The germline CDR1 and CDR2 sequences are SGHRS and YFSETQ. For the CDR3, the DNA is TGCGCCAGCAGCTTGATCTTCACAGGGATTATCGAGGAGCAGTTCTTC. Its protein product is CASSLIFTGIIEEQFF.

The chain couples TRBV5-1 to TRBJ2-5, with D uncertain. CDR3 length equals 14 residues. CDR1 SGHRS and CDR2 YFSETQ come from the germline V gene. V dropped 0 bases and J dropped 5 bases, with 11 bases sitting between them. The CDR3 DNA reads as TGCGCCAGCAGCTTGGAACCATCCGAGGAGACCCAGTACTTC. Translated: CASSLEPSEETQYF.

The chain is built from TRBV6-5 and TRBJ1-2; 10 positions match TRBD1. V dropped 6 bases and J dropped 5; count of bases not matched to a gene: 6. Germline lookup yields CDR1 MNHEY and CDR2 SVGAGI. This CDR3 region has 14 residues. The CDR3 spells CASSPRTGGYGYTF. Here the CDR3 DNA reads TGTGCCAGCAGCCCGAGGACAGGGGGGTATGGCTACACCTTC.

CDR3 region: CASSFGTSGGLGGELFF. The CDR3 nucleotides are TGCGCCAGCAGCTTTGGGACTAGCGGGGGGCTCGGCGGGGAGCTGTTTTTT. The chain is built from TRBV5-1 and TRBJ2-2, with 15 nucleotides matching TRBD2. V trimming: 2 bases; J trimming: 7 bases; junction bases outside the gene matches: 6. Per germline, CDR1 SGHRS and CDR2 YFSETQ. The CDR3 contains 17 residues.

This clone was found a few times. The chain recombines TRBV6-1 with TRBJ2-2, with 8 bases lining up with TRBD1. V dropped 4 bases and J dropped 4; count of bases not matched to a gene: 8. The CDR3 is 16 amino acids. Germline-derived CDR1 and CDR2 are MNHNS and SASEGT. CDR3 sequence reads: CASSVRQGTSTGELFF. The CDR3 DNA reads TGTGCCAGCAGTGTACGACAGGGGACCTCCACCGGGGAGCTGTTTTTT.

The genes are TRBV30 and TRBJ1-1; no firm D call. The V gene lost 2 bases and the J gene lost 0 bases, with 13 bases spanning the gap. This CDR3 spans 15 amino acids. In germline, CDR1 is GTSNPN, CDR2 SVGIG (reference sequence). For the CDR3, the DNA is TGTGCCTGGAGTTTATGGGCGGGCTTGAACACTGAAGCTTTCTTT. Amino acids: CAWSLWAGLNTEAFF.

J is TRBJ1-6 and V is TRBV5-1; no reliable D call. Germline CDR1 is SGHRS and CDR2 is YFSETQ. V was clipped by 4 bases and J by 9 bases, with 14 bases between them. The CDR3 covers 14 residues. The CDR3 region is CASSLEREGSPLHF. CDR3 DNA sequence: TGCGCCAGCAGCCTAGAGAGGGAGGGTTCACCCCTCCACTTT.

The chain employs TRBV7-9 and TRBJ2-3; D may be TRBD2 (5 bases). Germline V gene sequence: CDR1 SEHNR, CDR2 FQNEAQ (reference sequence). Trimming stripped 5 bases from V and 5 bases from J, with 11 bases between. CDR3 length: 13 residues. DNA of the CDR3: TGTGCCAGCAGCCCGCCGGAGGTAGATACGCAGTATTTT. It yields the protein CASSPPEVDTQYF. Variable domain in full (rest from reference TRBV7-9 and TRBJ2-3): DTGVSQNPRHKITKRGQNVTFRCDPISEHNRLYWYRQTLGQGPEFLTYFQNEAQLEKSRLLSDRFSAERPKGSFSTLEIQRTEQGDSAMYLCASSPPEVDTQYFGPGTRLTVL.

V gene TRBV7-2 combines with J gene TRBJ2-7, with 9 bases that match TRBD2. V lost 1 base, J lost 6 bases, and 7 bases stayed unmatched. CDR1 and CDR2 (germline): SGHTA, FQGNSA. The CDR3 is made up of 15 amino acids. The CDR3 nucleotides are TGTGCCAGCAGCTTAGTGCGGGGGGGCCTCGGCGAGCAGTACTTC. Residues: CASSLVRGGLGEQYF.

This chain links TRBV10-3 with TRBJ1-3; TRBD1 aligns across 9 bases. Germline V gene lookup returns CDR1 ENHRY and CDR2 SYGVKD. V was clipped by 3 bases and J by 2 bases; unmatched bases: 5. The CDR3 consists of 16 residues. The CDR3 reads CAISETRDRAGNTIYF. CDR3 sequence (DNA): TGTGCCATCAGTGAAACTCGGGACAGGGCTGGAAACACCATATATTTT.

V usage is TRBV5-1 and J usage is TRBJ2-6, with TRBD2 matching 15 bases. The germline CDR1 and CDR2 sequences are SGHRS and YFSETQ. The CDR3 totals 19 residues. The junction had 9 bases not matched to a gene; V was cut back by 4 bases and J by 4 bases. The CDR3: CASSPGLAGGPKGANVLTF. CDR3 nucleotide sequence: TGCGCCAGCAGCCCCGGACTAGCGGGGGGGCCGAAGGGGGCCAACGTCCTGACTTTC.

The chain is built from TRBV6-5 and TRBJ1-2; D is unclear. The CDR3 length is 15 residues. V dropped 0 bases and J dropped 3 bases, with 11 bases sitting between them. The germline V gene has CDR1 MNHEY and CDR2 SVGAGI. CDR3 nucleotides: TGTGCCAGCAGTTACTCGGGCGCCGCTGACTATGGCTACACCTTC. This gives the protein CASSYSGAADYGYTF.

The J gene is TRBJ1-2, the V gene TRBV30, with unresolved D. The CDR3 is 12 amino acids. V gave up 5 bases and J gave up 3 bases, with 10 bases separating them. Germline V gene sequence: CDR1 GTSNPN, CDR2 SVGIG (reference sequence). CDR3 sequence reads: CAWGRFDYGYTF. The DNA of the CDR3 is TGTGCCTGGGGGAGATTCGACTATGGCTACACCTTC.

This clone was observed a handful of times. The chain is built from TRBV3-1 (or the pseudogene TRBV3-2) and TRBJ2-2; TRBD2 is a possible D gene (5 bases). This CDR3 is 17 amino acids long. V dropped 4 bases and J dropped 4 bases, with 19 bases sitting between them. The germline CDR1 and CDR2 sequences are LGHDT and YNNKEL (reference sequence). CDR3 DNA sequence: TGTGCCAGCAGCCGCTCCGGGGTTCAAGCGGTCACCGGGGAGCTGTTTTTT. This encodes CASSRSGVQAVTGELFF.

The rearrangement joins TRBV12-3 or TRBV12-4 to TRBJ1-2; D is unresolved. The CDR3 spans 11 residues. Trimming shortened V by 4 bases and J by 2 bases, and 2 bases separated the two germline ends. This chain's CDR3 is CASSSNYGYTF. The CDR3 nucleotides are TGTGCCAGCAGTTCAAACTATGGCTACACCTTC.

A single count supports this clone. The chain employs TRBV4-3 and TRBJ1-1, with 10 bases lining up with TRBD1. V lost 4 bases and J lost 4; bases outside the gene matches: 6. This CDR3 has 15 amino acids. The germline gives CDR1 LGHNA, CDR2 YSLEER. The CDR3 coding sequence is TGCGCCAGCAGCCTGACCTGGACAGGGGGCACTGAAGCTTTCTTT. Protein product: CASSLTWTGGTEAFF.

The rearrangement joins TRBV18 to TRBJ1-5; 8 bases align to TRBD1. Germline CDR1 reads KGHSH; CDR2 reads LQKENI. The CDR3 contains 16 residues. The V and J ends lost 2 bases and 2 bases, in that order; junction bases with no gene match: 5. The CDR3 sequence is CASSPTSGGRNQPQHF. The CDR3 DNA reads as TGTGCCAGCTCACCAACATCAGGGGGCCGCAATCAGCCCCAGCATTTT.

The J gene is TRBJ2-2, the V gene TRBV6-5; tentatively, D is TRBD1 (5 bases). In germline, CDR1 is MNHEY, CDR2 SVGAGI. Trimming left V 3 bases short and J 1 base short, with 9 bases between. The CDR3 loop spans 15 amino acids. The CDR3 DNA follows: TGTGCCAGCAGTTATCAACAGGTGAACACCGGGGAGCTGTTTTTT. This codes for CASSYQQVNTGELFF.

In DNA, the CDR3 is TGCGCCAGCAGCCAAGATCTCTTGGCTAGCGGGGGGCTGGGCACCGGGGAGCTGTTTTTT. Its protein product is CASSQDLLASGGLGTGELFF. J is TRBJ2-2 and V is TRBV4-3; the match to TRBD2 covers 11 bases. The V gene end was trimmed by 0 bases and the J gene end by 4 bases; junction bases not matched to a gene: 13. The CDR3 runs to 20 residues. Germline lookup yields CDR1 LGHNA and CDR2 YSLEER.

V gene TRBV6-5 combines with J gene TRBJ1-5; 7 positions agree with TRBD1. The CDR3 is 15 residues long. V gave up 5 bases and J gave up 4 bases; unmatched junction bases: 8. CDR1 and CDR2 from the germline V gene are MNHEY and SVGAGI. The CDR3 here is CASSSRQGENQPQHF. CDR3 DNA sequence: TGTGCCAGCAGTAGTAGGCAGGGGGAAAATCAGCCCCAGCATTTT.

V is TRBV11-1 and J is TRBJ1-2; no clear D gene. Germline V gene data show CDR1 as SGHAT and CDR2 as FQDESV (reference sequence). This CDR3 spans 12 amino acids. The ends were cut back, 5 bases at V and 2 bases at J, with 6 bases in the middle. The CDR3 reads CASSRGNYGYTF. CDR3 nucleotides: TGTGCCAGCAGCCGAGGGAACTATGGCTACACCTTC. The full variable domain, rest sourced from reference TRBV11-1 and TRBJ1-2, is EAEVAQSPRYKITEKSQAVAFWCDPISGHATLYWYRQILGQGPELLVQFQDESVVDDSQLPKDRFSAERLKGVDSTLKIQPAELGDSAMYLCASSRGNYGYTFGSGTRLTVV.